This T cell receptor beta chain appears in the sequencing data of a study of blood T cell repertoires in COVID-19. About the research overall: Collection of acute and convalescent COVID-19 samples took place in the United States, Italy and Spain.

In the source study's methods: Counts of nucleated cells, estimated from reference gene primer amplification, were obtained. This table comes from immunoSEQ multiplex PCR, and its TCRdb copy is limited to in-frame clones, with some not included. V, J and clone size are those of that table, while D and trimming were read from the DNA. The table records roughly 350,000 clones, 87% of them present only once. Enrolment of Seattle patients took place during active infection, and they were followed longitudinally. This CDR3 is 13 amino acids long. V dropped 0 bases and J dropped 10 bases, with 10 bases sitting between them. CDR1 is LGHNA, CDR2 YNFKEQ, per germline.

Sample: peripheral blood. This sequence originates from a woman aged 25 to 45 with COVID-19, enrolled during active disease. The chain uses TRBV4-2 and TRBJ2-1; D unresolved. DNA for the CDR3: TGTGCCAGCAGCCAAGAAGGAGCGAGGGAGCAGTTCTTC. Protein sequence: CASSQEGAREQFF.